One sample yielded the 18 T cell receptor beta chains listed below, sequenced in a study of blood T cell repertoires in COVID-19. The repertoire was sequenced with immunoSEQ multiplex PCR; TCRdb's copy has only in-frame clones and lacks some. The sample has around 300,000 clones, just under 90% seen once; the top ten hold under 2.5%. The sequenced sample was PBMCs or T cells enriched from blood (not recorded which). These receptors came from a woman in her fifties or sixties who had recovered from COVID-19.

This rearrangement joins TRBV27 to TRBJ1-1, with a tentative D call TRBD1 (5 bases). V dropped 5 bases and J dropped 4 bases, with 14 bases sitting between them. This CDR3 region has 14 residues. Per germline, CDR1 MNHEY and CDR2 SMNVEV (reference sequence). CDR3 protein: CASSRLGGITEAFF. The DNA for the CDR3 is TGTGCCAGCAGTCGTCTGGGGGGAATCACTGAAGCTTTCTTT.

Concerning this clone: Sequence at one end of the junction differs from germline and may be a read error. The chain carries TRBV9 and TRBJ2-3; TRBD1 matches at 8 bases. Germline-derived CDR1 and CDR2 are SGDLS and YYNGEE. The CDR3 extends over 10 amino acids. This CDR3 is CASSGTGLDF. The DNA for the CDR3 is TGTGCCAGCAGCGGGACAGGGTTGGATTTT.

For the CDR3, the DNA is TGTGCCATCAGTGAAGGAGACTTGAACACCGGGGAGCTGTTTTTT. This codes for CAISEGDLNTGELFF. The chain carries TRBV10-3 and TRBJ2-2, with D unresolved. The CDR3 totals 15 residues. V was shortened by 3 bases and J by 1 base, with 9 bases between the two germline ends. Germline CDR1 is ENHRY and CDR2 is SYGVKD.

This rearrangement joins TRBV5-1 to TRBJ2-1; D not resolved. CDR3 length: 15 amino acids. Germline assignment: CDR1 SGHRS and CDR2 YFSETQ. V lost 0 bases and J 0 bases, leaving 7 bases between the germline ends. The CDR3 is CASSLESSSYNEQFF. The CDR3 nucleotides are TGCGCCAGCAGCTTGGAGTCGAGCTCCTACAATGAGCAGTTCTTC.

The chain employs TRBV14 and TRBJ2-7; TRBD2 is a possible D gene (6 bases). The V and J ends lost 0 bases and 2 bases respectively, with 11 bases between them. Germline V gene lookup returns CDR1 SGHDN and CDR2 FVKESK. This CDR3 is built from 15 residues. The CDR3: CASSQDRWGAYEQYF. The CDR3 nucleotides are TGTGCCAGCAGCCAAGATCGATGGGGGGCCTACGAGCAGTACTTC.

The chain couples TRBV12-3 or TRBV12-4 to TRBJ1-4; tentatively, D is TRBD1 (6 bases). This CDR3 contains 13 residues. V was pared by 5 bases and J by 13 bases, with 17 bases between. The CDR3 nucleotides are TGTGCCAGCAGTCGGGTCCTTCAAGGGGGACTGTTTTTT. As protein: CASSRVLQGGLFF.

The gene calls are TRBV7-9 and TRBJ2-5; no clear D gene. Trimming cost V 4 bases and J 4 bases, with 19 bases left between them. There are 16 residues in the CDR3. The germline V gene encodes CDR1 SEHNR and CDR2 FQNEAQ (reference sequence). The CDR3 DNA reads TGTGCCAGCAGCTCACCTGGGCAGAATCAAAGAGAGACCCAGTACTTC. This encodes CASSSPGQNQRETQYF.

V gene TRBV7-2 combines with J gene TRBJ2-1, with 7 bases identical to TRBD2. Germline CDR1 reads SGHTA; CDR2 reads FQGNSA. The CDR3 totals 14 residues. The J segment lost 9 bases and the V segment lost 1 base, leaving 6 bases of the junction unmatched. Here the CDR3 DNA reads TGTGCCAGCAGCTTAGTGGTATCGGGAGGTGAGCAGTTCTTC. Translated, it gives CASSLVVSGGEQFF.

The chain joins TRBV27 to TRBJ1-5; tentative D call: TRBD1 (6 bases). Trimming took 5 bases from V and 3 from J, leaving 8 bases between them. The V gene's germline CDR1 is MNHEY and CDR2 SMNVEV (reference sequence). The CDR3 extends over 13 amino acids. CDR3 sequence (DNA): TGTGCCAGCAGTGGGGGCCTCAATCAGCCCCAGCATTTT. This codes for CASSGGLNQPQHF.

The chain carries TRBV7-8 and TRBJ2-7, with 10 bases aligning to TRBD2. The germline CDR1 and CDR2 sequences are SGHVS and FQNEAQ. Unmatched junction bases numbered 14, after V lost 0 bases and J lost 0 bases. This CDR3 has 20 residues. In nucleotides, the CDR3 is TGTGCCAGCAGCTTAGCAGGCGCCTGGGCTAGCGGGGGAACCTCCTACGAGCAGTACTTC. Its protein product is CASSLAGAWASGGTSYEQYF.

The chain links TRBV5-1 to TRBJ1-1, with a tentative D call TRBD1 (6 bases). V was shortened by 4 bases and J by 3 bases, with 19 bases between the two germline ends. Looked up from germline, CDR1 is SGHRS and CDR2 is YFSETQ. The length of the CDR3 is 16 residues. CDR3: CASSQSQGWTDTEAFF. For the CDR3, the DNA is TGCGCCAGCAGCCAGAGCCAGGGGTGGACGGACACTGAAGCTTTCTTT.

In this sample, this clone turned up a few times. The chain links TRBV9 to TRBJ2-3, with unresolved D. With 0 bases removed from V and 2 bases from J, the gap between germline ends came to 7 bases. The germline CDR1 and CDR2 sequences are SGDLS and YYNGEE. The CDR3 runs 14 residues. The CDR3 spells CASSVGSITDTQYF. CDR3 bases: TGTGCCAGCAGCGTAGGGAGCATCACAGATACGCAGTATTTT.

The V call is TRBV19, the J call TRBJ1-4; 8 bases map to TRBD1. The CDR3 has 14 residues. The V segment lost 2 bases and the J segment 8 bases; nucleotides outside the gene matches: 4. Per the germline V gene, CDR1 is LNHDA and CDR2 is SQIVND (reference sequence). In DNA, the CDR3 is TGTGCCAGTAGTATACAGGGGGCGGGAGAAAAACTGTTTTTT. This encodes CASSIQGAGEKLFF.

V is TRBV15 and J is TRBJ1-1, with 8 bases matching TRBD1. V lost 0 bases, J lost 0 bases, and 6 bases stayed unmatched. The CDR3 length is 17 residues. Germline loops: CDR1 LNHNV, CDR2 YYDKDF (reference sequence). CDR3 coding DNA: TGTGCCACCAGCAGAGAAAGGACAGGGTACATGAACACTGAAGCTTTCTTT. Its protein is CATSRERTGYMNTEAFF.

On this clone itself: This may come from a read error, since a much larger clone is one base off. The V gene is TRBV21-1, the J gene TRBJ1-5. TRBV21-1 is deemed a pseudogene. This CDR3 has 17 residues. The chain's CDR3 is CVSSNFTREVADQPQHF. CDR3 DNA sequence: TGTGTCAGCAGCAACTTTACAAGGGAGGTGGCGGATCAGCCCCAGCATTTT.

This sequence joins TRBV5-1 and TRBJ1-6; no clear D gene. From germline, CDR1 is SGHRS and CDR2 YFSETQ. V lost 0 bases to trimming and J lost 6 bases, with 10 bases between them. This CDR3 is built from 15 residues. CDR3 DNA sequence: TGCGCCAGCAGCTTGGATGTAAGCTTTAATTCACCCCTCCACTTT. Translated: CASSLDVSFNSPLHF.

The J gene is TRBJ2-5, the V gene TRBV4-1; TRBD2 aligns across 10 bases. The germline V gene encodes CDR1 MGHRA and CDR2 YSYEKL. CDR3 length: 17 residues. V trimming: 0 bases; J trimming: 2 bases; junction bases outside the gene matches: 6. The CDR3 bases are TGCGCCAGCAGCCAAGAACGGCTAGCGGGGGAACAAGAGACCCAGTACTTC. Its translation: CASSQERLAGEQETQYF.

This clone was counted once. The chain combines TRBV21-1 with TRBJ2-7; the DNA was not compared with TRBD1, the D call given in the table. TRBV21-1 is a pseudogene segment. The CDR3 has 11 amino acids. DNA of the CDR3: TGTGCCAGCAGAGGTCTACAGTTGAAGTACTTC. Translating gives CASRGLQLKYF.